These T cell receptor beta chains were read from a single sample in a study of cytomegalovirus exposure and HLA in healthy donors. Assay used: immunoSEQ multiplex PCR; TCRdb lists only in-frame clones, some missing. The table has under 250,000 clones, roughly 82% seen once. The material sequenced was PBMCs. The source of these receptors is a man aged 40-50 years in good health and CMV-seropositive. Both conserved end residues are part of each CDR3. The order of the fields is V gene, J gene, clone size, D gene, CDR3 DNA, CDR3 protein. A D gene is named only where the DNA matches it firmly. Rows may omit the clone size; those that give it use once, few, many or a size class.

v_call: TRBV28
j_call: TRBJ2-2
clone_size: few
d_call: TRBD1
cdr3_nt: TGTGCCAGCACCATACAGGGGGCGAGCGGGGAGCTGTTTTTT
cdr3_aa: CASTIQGASGELFF

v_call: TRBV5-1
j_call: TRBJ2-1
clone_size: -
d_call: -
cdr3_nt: TGCGCCAGCAGTCCGGGGAGTAATGAGCAGTTCTTC
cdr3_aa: CASSPGSNEQFF

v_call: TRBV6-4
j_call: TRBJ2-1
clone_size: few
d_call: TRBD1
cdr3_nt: TGTGCCAGCAGTCCATTCCCCGGGACAGCGACCGGAGAGCAGTTCTTC
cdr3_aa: CASSPFPGTATGEQFF

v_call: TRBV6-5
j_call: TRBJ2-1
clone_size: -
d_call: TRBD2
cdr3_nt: TGTGCCAGCAGTTACTCCCCCGCTAGCGGTTACAATGAGCAGTTCTTC
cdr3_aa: CASSYSPASGYNEQFF

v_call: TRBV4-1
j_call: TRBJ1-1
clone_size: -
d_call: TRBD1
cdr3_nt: TGCGCCAGCAGCCATCGCGAGACAGGGGTAAAGACTGAAGCTTTCTTT
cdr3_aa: CASSHRETGVKTEAFF

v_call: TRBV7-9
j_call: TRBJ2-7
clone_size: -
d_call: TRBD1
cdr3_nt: TGTGCCAGCAGCTCCGACGGGACAGGCTACGAGCAGTACTTC
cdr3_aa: CASSSDGTGYEQYF

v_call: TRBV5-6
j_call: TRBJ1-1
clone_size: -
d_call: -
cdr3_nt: TGTGCCAGCAGCCTTCGCGGGGGTTCGGTGAACACTGAAGCTTTCTTT
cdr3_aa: CASSLRGGSVNTEAFF

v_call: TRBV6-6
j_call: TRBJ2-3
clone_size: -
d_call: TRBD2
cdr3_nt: TGTGCCAGCAGTCCCCGGGTAGCGGGAGGCGATACGCAGTATTTT
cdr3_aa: CASSPRVAGGDTQYF

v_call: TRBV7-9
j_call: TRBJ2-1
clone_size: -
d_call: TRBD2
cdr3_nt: TGTGCCAGCAGCTTAGGGGGTGGGACTAGCGAGATGCAGTTCTTC
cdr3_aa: CASSLGGGTSEMQFF

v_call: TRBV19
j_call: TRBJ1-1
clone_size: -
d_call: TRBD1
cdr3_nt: TGTGCCAGTTCTCCGGACAGGGGAGGATATACTGAAGCTTTCTTT
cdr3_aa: CASSPDRGGYTEAFF

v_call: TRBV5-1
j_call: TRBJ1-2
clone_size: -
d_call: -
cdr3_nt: TGCGCCAGCAGCTTGGGGGCGGGGGACGGCCTAGGAGGCTACACCTTC
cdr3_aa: CASSLGAGDGLGGYTF

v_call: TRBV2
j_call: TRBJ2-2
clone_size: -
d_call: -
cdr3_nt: TGTGCCAGCTGTCGAGAGAACACCGGGGAGCTGTTTTTT
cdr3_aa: CASCRENTGELFF

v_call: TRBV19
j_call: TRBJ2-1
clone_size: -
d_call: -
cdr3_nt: TGTGCCAGTAGTACCCTTAGGGGGAATGAGCAGTTCTTC
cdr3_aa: CASSTLRGNEQFF

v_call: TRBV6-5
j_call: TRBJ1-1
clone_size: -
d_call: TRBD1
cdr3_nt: TGTGCCAGCAGTTCCCAGCCAGGGGGCGGTTCCACTGAAGCTTTCTTT
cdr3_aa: CASSSQPGGGSTEAFF

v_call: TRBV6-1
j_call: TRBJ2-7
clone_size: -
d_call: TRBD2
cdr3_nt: TGTGCCAGCAGTGAAGCGGGTTGGAGCGGGAGGTCCTACGAGCAGTACTTC
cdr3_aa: CASSEAGWSGRSYEQYF

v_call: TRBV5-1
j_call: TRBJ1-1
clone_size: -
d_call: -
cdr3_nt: TGCGCCAGCAGCGGGAGGGAGGGCACTGAAGCTTTCTTT
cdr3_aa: CASSGREGTEAFF

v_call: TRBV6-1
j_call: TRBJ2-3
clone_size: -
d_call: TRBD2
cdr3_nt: TGTGCCAGCAGTGCTGGACTAGCGGGATGGGCAGATACGCAGTATTTT
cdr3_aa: CASSAGLAGWADTQYF

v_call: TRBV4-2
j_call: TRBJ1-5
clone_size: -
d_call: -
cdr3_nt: TGTGCCAGCAGCCAAGATCCTGACATTAGCAATCAGCCCCAGCATTTT
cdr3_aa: CASSQDPDISNQPQHF

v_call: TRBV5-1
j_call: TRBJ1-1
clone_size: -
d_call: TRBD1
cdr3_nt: TGCGCCAGCAGCCCAGGGGGCGTGGAAGCTTTCTTT
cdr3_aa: CASSPGGVEAFF

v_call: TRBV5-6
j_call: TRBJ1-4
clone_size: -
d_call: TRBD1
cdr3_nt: TGTGCCAGCAGCTTGGACCGGGACAGAAATGAAAAACTGTTTTTT
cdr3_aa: CASSLDRDRNEKLFF

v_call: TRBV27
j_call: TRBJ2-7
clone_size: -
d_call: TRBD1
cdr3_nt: TGTGCCAGCAGTTTACATGGGACAGGGGGAACCTACGAGCAGTACTTC
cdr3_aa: CASSLHGTGGTYEQYF

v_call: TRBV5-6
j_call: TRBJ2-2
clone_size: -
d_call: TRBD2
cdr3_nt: TGTGCCAGCAGCCGGACTAGCGGGAGATATGACACCGGGGAGCTGTTTTTT
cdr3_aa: CASSRTSGRYDTGELFF

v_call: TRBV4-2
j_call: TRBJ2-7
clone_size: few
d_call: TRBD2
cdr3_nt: TGTGCCAGCAGCCAAGATATGCAAGCGGGAGATCCCCTAGGCTACGAGCAGTACTTC
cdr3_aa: CASSQDMQAGDPLGYEQYF

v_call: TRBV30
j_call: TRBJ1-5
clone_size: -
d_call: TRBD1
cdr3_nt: TGTGCCTGGAGTGACTCGGACAGGGGACGGAATCAGCCCCAGCATTTT
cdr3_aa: CAWSDSDRGRNQPQHF

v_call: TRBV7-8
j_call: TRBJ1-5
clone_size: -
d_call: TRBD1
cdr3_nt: TGTGCCAGCAGCTTAGCGCGGACAGGGGGTCAGCCCCAGCATTTT
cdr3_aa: CASSLARTGGQPQHF

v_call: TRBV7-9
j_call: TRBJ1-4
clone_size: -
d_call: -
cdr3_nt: TGTGCCAGCAGCTTAGGGACATTGAGCGCAACTAATGAAAAACTGTTTTTT
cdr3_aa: CASSLGTLSATNEKLFF

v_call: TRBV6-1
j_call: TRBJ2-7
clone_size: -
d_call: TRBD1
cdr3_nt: TGTGCCAGCAGTGAATGGCTTACCGGGACAGGGAATAAAGAGTACTTC
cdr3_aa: CASSEWLTGTGNKEYF

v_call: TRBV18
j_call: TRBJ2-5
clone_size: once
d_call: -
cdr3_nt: TGTGCCAGCTCACCACCGGGACTGGCGGGGGAGACCCAGTACTTC
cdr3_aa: CASSPPGLAGETQYF

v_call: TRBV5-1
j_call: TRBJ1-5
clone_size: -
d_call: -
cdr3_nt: TGCGCCAGCAGCTTAGGACAGATAAATCAGCCCCAGCATTTT
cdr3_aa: CASSLGQINQPQHF

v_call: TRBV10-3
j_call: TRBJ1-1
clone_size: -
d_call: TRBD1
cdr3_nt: TGTGCCATCAGTGCGCGACAGGGGGGGAACACTGAAGCTTTCTTT
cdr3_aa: CAISARQGGNTEAFF

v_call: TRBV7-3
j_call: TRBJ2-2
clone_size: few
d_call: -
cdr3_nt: TGTGCCAGCCAGACAAATGGGAGGACCGGGGAGCTGTTTTTT
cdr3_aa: CASQTNGRTGELFF

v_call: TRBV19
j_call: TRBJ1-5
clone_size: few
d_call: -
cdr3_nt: TGTGCCAGTAGTATCTCGACGGGAGCCCCCAATCAGCCCCAGCATTTT
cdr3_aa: CASSISTGAPNQPQHF

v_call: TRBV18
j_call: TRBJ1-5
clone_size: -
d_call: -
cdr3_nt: TGTGCCAGCTCACCAGACAGGTTTGGGCCCCAGCATTTT
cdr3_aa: CASSPDRFGPQHF

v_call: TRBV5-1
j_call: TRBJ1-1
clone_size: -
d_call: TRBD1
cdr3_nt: TGCGCCAGCAGCACTGGGACAGGGATCAATTTGAACACTGAAGCTTTCTTT
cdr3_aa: CASSTGTGINLNTEAFF

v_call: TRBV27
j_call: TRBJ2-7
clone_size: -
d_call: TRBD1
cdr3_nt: TGTGCCAGCAGTTTATCCCCCACGACAGGGGTGGGGTACTTC
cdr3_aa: CASSLSPTTGVGYF

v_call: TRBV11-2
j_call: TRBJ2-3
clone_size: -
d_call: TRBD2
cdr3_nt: TGTGCCAGCAGCTTAGATCGACTAGCTGCAGATACGCAGTATTTT
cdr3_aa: CASSLDRLAADTQYF

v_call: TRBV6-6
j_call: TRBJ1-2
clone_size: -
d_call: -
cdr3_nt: TGTGCCAGCAAGTTAGGCCCAGCGAAAAACTATGGCTACACCTTC
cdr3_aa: CASKLGPAKNYGYTF

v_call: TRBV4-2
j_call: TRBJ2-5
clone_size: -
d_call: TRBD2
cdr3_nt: TGTGCCAGCAGCCACCTGTCAAGGGGGACTAGCCGGGGGGAGACCCAGTACTTC
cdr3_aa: CASSHLSRGTSRGETQYF

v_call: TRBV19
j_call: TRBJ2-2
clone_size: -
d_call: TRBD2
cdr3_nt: TGTGCCAGTAACCCGGGAGGGGGGAACACCGGGGAGCTGTTTTTT
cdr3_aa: CASNPGGGNTGELFF

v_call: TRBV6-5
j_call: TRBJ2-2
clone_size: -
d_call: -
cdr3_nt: TGTGCCAGCAGGACGGGTAGACACACCGGGGAGCTGTTTTTT
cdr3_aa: CASRTGRHTGELFF

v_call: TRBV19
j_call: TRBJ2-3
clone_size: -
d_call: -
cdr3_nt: TGTGCCAGTAGTATAGATCGAGGACTAACAGATACGCAGTATTTT
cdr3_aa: CASSIDRGLTDTQYF

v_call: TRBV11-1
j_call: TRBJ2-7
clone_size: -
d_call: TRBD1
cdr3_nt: TGTGCCAGCAGCCTAGGGACAGGCTACGAGCAGTACTTC
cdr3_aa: CASSLGTGYEQYF

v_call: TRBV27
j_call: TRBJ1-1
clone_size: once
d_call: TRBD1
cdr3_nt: TGTGCCAGCAGTAACCGGGACAGGCAGAACACTGAAGCTTTCTTT
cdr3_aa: CASSNRDRQNTEAFF

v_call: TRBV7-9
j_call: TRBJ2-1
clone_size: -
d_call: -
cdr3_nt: TGTGCCAGCAGCGCCACAGGTGTCGTTGACAATGAGCAGTTCTTC
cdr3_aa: CASSATGVVDNEQFF

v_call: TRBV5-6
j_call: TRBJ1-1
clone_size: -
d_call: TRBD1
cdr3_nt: TGTGCCAGCAGCTTGATAAATGGGGCAGGGGGTGAAGCTTTCTTT
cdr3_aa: CASSLINGAGGEAFF